This T cell receptor beta chain was documented in a study of technical replicates of blood from a handful of donors. The CDR3 sequence is 15 residues long. J gave up 6 bases and V 4 bases, and 6 bases lay outside the gene matches. CDR1 and CDR2 from the germline V gene are MGHRA and YSYEKL. Profiling relied on immunoSEQ multiplex PCR, and the TCRdb table lists in-frame clones only, not all of them. The sample includes fewer than 100,000 clones, under 95% of them seen just once. The chain joins TRBV4-1 to TRBJ1-6; TRBD1 matches 7 bases. Sequences were obtained from T cells isolated from PBMCs. The receptor was isolated from a human donor in good health. CDR3 in amino acids: CASSPGQNFNSPLHF. As DNA, the CDR3 is TGCGCCAGCAGCCCGGGACAGAACTTTAATTCACCCCTCCACTTT.